The text below deals with one T cell receptor beta chain. Antigen: not known. Here immunoSEQ multiplex PCR was the method, and the copy in TCRdb shows in-frame clones only, minus some. The sample shows about 41,000 clones, roughly 95% of them seen only once. With 3 bases clipped from V and 6 bases from J, the junction kept 16 bases outside the gene matches. The length of the CDR3 is 18 residues. Germline CDR1 reads SGHDT; CDR2 reads YYEEEE. The record originates from a study of graft-versus-host responses after intestinal transplantation. Overall study context: Multivisceral, liver-intestinal, or isolated intestinal grafts went to recipients. Anti-thymocyte globulin induction was given to all recipients, followed by tacrolimus and steroids for around three years.

Study findings and constraints: Ileal or blood samples showed some GvH clones first, and such clones were also found in recipient marrow. There was an association between peak levels of circulating GvH clones and early post-transplant HvG declines.

The chain couples TRBV5-6 to TRBJ2-1, with 9 nucleotides matching TRBD2. This sequence was found in a human donor who was the organ donor for an intestinal transplant. The sequencing used unstimulated CD8+ T cells sorted from spleen or lymph node cells, collected before transplant. CDR3 nucleotide sequence: TGTGCCAGCAGCTACGGCGTGAGGGGGACTAGCAACTTCAATGAGCAGTTCTTC. This sequence encodes CASSYGVRGTSNFNEQFF.